A single sample gave rise to the 15 T cell receptor beta chains below, sequenced in a study of blood T cell repertoires in COVID-19. Here immunoSEQ multiplex PCR was the method, and the copy in TCRdb shows in-frame clones only, minus some. This table has approximately 360,000 clones, roughly 90% appearing once. Sample: PBMCs or T cells enriched from blood (not recorded which). These receptors all come from a young woman with acute COVID-19.

This rearrangement joins TRBV6-2 or TRBV6-3 to TRBJ1-4; TRBD1 matches at 10 bases. The germline V gene has CDR1 MNHEY and CDR2 SVGEGT. With V trimmed by 2 bases and J by 13 bases, 13 bases remained unmatched. The CDR3 totals 16 residues. CDR3 region: CASSYRTGGSLGRLFF. In DNA form, the CDR3 reads TGTGCCAGCAGTTACCGGACAGGGGGTTCTCTTGGGCGACTGTTTTTT.

The V gene is TRBV7-8, the J gene TRBJ1-4, with a possible D match to TRBD1 (6 bases). This CDR3 has 16 residues. Trimming left V 6 bases short and J 7 bases short, with 21 bases between. Germline V lookup: CDR1 SGHVS, CDR2 FQNEAQ. The CDR3 protein is CASSPDRIVGGEKLFF. The CDR3 region has the DNA TGTGCCAGCAGTCCTGACAGGATCGTTGGGGGTGAAAAACTGTTTTTT.

This clone was counted once. The chain couples TRBV24-1 to TRBJ2-7, with TRBD1 matching 9 bases. The trim removed 4 bases at V and 2 bases at J, leaving 5 bases unmatched. The CDR3 has 15 amino acids. Germline V gene data show CDR1 as KGHDR and CDR2 as SFDVKD. CDR3 in amino acids: CATSDRRQGAYEQYF. CDR3 coding DNA: TGTGCCACCAGTGACCGACGACAGGGGGCCTACGAGCAGTACTTC.

The chain joins TRBV7-9 to TRBJ2-6; D is perhaps TRBD1 (7 bases). V was shortened by 4 bases and J by 1 base, with 14 bases between the two germline ends. CDR3 length: 17 amino acids. Germline V lookup: CDR1 SEHNR, CDR2 FQNEAQ (reference sequence). Written as DNA, the CDR3 is TGTGCCAGCAGCTCCCCGACAGGGAGGTCTGGGGCCAACGTCCTGACTTTC. Its protein is CASSSPTGRSGANVLTF.

The chain uses TRBV5-1 and TRBJ2-4, with TRBD2 matching over 7 bases. The CDR3 length is 15 residues. Germline V gene sequence: CDR1 SGHRS, CDR2 YFSETQ. V lost 5 bases to trimming and J lost 0 bases; unmatched junction nucleotides: 5. The CDR3 bases are TGCGCCAGCAGTAGGGGAGGGTTAGCCAAAAACATTCAGTACTTC. It encodes CASSRGGLAKNIQYF.

V and J are TRBV7-6 and TRBJ2-7; no clear D gene. CDR1 and CDR2 (germline): SGHVS, FNYEAQ. The CDR3 runs 12 residues. The germline V and J ends were trimmed by 5 bases and 3 bases, with 8 bases remaining between them. The CDR3 region has the DNA TGTGCCAGCAGCCGAAGAGGCTACGAGCAGTACTTC. Translation: CASSRRGYEQYF. Drawing the rest from reference TRBV7-6 and TRBJ2-7, the complete variable domain is GAGVSQSPRYKVTKRGQDVALRCDPISGHVSLYWYRQALGQGPEFLTYFNYEAQQDKSGLPNDRFSAERPEGSISTLTIQRTEQRDSAMYRCASSRRGYEQYFGPGTRLTVT.

This rearrangement joins TRBV6-6 to TRBJ2-7, with 8 bases identical to TRBD1. V lost 6 bases to trimming and J lost 3 bases; unmatched junction nucleotides: 4. Germline V gives CDR1 MNHNY, CDR2 SVGAGI (reference sequence). The CDR3 totals 13 residues. The CDR3: CASRPGTGYEQYF. The CDR3 DNA reads TGTGCCAGCAGACCCGGGACAGGCTACGAGCAGTACTTC.

The gene calls are TRBV5-8 and TRBJ1-1; 7 bases are shared with TRBD1. Trimming at V came to 5 bases and at J to 4 bases, leaving 8 bases not matched to a gene. Germline V gene data show CDR1 as SGHTS and CDR2 as YDEGEE. The CDR3 is 14 amino acids. CDR3 nucleotide sequence: TGTGCCAGCAGTTTCAGGACAGGCGGCACTGAAGCTTTCTTT. Translated: CASSFRTGGTEAFF.

This clone has only a few counts. The chain is built from TRBV7-2 and TRBJ1-2; no reliable D call. The length of the CDR3 is 12 residues. V was clipped by 1 base and J by 4 bases, with 4 bases between them. CDR1 is SGHTA and CDR2 is FQGNSA in the germline V gene. CDR3 in amino acids: CASSLGLYGYTF. CDR3 sequence (DNA): TGTGCCAGCAGCTTAGGTCTCTATGGCTACACCTTC.

This sequence joins TRBV19 and TRBJ1-3; possibly TRBD1 for D (5 bases). CDR1 is LNHDA and CDR2 is SQIVND in the germline V gene (reference sequence). V was trimmed by 6 bases and J by 0 bases, leaving 12 bases between them. The CDR3 has 15 residues. Here the CDR3 reads CASSRGGNSGNTIYF. DNA for the CDR3: TGTGCCAGTAGCCGTGGGGGGAACTCTGGAAACACCATATATTTT.

This sequence joins TRBV7-8 and TRBJ1-5, with TRBD1 as a possible D gene (6 bases). V dropped 1 base and J dropped 10 bases, with 20 bases sitting between them. Per germline, CDR1 SGHVS and CDR2 FQNEAQ. The CDR3 is 16 residues long. For the CDR3, the DNA is TGTGCCAGCAGCTTAGACGAGGTACGGGGGGGCCAACCCCAGCATTTT. The encoded protein is CASSLDEVRGGQPQHF.

The chain has TRBV12-5 and TRBJ2-7; D possibly corresponds to TRBD2 (5 bases). Trimming removed 2 bases from V and 3 bases from J, with 17 bases in between. The CDR3 runs to 16 residues. Germline loops: CDR1 LGHNT, CDR2 FRNRAP. CDR3 DNA: TGTGCTAGTGGTTTGTTCCTAGGACTCGCAATCTACGAGCAGTACTTC. As protein: CASGLFLGLAIYEQYF.

This chain joins TRBV27 and TRBJ1-2; D unresolved. Germline lookup yields CDR1 MNHEY and CDR2 SMNVEV (reference sequence). The CDR3 extends over 14 amino acids. V was clipped by 6 bases and J by 1 base, with 12 bases between them. The CDR3 spells CASRKWANNYGYTF. DNA of the CDR3: TGTGCCAGCAGAAAATGGGCCAATAACTATGGCTACACCTTC.

The chain combines TRBV27 with TRBJ1-1, with D hard to call. The CDR3 contains 15 residues. Germline CDR1 MNHEY, CDR2 SMNVEV (reference sequence). Trimming pared 4 bases from V and 4 bases from J, leaving 16 bases between. The CDR3 region is CASSSPTPLGTEAFF. Written as DNA, the CDR3 is TGTGCCAGCAGTTCCCCGACACCTCTGGGCACTGAAGCTTTCTTT.

The gene calls are TRBV25-1 and TRBJ1-6, with TRBD1 matching over 8 bases. CDR3 size: 15 residues. V lost 6 bases, J lost 4 bases, and 5 bases stayed unmatched. Per the germline V gene, CDR1 is MGHDK and CDR2 is SYGVNS. This CDR3 is CASREGQGYNSPLHF. Written as DNA, the CDR3 is TGTGCCAGCAGGGAAGGACAGGGTTATAATTCACCCCTCCACTTT. The variable domain in full, with the rest retrieved from reference TRBV25-1 and TRBJ1-6, is EADIYQTPRYLVIGTGKKITLECSQTMGHDKMYWYQQDPGMELHLIHYSYGVNSTEKGDLSSESTVSRIRTEHFPLTLESARPSHTSQYLCASREGQGYNSPLHFGNGTRLTVT.